The clone carrying this T cell receptor beta chain has only one observation. CDR3 length: 15 residues. The V gene end was trimmed by 6 bases and the J gene end by 2 bases; junction bases not matched to a gene: 7. In the original analysis: Nucleated cell number was recorded as an estimate derived from reference gene primer amplification. The table came from immunoSEQ multiplex PCR; TCRdb's copy has only in-frame clones and leaves some out. The V and J calls and clone size were taken over from that table, and D and trimming were inferred from the DNA. The sample includes more than 300,000 clones, 90% to 95% of them seen just once. The data derive from a study of blood T cell repertoires in COVID-19. Enrolled through a virtual design, the participants were between about 18 and 89 years of age and came from under 30 US areas. Which cohort a participant joined came from the clinical history participants gave. Individuals in the exposed group had encountered a COVID-19 case within 2 weeks preceding study entry.

Sequencing was done on a sample of PBMCs or T cells enriched from blood (not recorded which). V usage is TRBV23-1 and J usage is TRBJ2-7; 10 nucleotides match TRBD1. TRBV23-1 has ORF status, its function being uncertain. This TCR came from a woman in her twenties or thirties who had been exposed to COVID-19. The CDR3 DNA reads as TGCGCCAGCAGCCTGCGGACAGGGGGTCCCTACGAGCAGTACTTC. Amino acids: CASSLRTGGPYEQYF.